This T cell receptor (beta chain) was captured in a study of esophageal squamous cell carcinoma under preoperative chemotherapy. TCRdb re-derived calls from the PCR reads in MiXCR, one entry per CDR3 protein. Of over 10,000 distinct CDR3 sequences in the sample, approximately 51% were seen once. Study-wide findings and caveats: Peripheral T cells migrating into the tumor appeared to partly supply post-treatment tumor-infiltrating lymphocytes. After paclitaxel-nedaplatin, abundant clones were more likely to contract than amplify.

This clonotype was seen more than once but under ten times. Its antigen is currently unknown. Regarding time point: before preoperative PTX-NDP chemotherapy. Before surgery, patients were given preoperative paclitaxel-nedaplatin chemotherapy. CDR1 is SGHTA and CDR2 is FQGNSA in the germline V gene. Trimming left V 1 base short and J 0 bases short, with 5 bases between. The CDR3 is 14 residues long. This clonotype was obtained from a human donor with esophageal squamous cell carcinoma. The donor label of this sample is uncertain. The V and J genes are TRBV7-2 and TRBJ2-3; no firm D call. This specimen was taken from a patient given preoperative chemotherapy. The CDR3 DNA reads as TGTGCCAGCAGCTTAGTTTGCAGCACAGATACGCAGTATTTT. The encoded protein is CASSLVCSTDTQYF.